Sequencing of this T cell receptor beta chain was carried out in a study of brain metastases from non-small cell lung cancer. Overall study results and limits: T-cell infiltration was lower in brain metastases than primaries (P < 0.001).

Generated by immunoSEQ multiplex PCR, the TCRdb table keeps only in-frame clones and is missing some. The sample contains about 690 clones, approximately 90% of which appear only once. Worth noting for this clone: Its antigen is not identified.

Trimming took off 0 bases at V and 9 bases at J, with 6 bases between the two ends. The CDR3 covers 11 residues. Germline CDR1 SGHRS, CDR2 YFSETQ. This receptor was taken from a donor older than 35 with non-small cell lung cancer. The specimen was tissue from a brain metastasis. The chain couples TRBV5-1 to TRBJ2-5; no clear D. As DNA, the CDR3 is TGCGCCAGCAGCTTGGCCGAAGCCCAGTACTTC. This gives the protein CASSLAEAQYF.